Reported below is one TCR beta chain. This clonotype came up many times. Its recognized antigen is unknown. No much larger clone exists at a distance of one base, and base qualities are not known. The sample comes from a study of T cells in Graves' hyperthyroidism and ophthalmopathy (dated by TCRdb to between 2018 and 2021). Looking at the study overall: Peripheral blood was sampled at the time of initial diagnosis, prior to any treatment. To identify TCR V-J signatures that set the groups apart, the researchers used a discovery cohort of 90 to 100 patients, made up of roughly 45 with Graves' ophthalmopathy and 57 with stable Graves' hyperthyroidism. Prospective prediction of ophthalmopathy was tested in an independent validation cohort of 18 to 20 hyperthyroidism patients and some 17 patients who later progressed to ophthalmopathy. The 95 to 100 discovery patients were randomly divided into training and test sets at a 7:3 ratio. Thyroid tissue and blood T-cell repertoires from several Graves' hyperthyroidism patients were also compared in the study. Once sampling was done, hyperthyroidism patients were given methimazole at a starting dose of 30 mg daily, whereas ophthalmopathy patients were given high-dose intravenous methylprednisolone. TCR Vbeta CDR3 sequencing of 140 or so peripheral blood samples (approximately 44 ophthalmopathy, about 80 hyperthyroidism and approximately 17 progressor patients) is reported in the paper.

The TCR beta CDR3 regions were amplified from the RNA transcripts. A first-round RT-PCR of the TCR CDR3 used the HTBI primer set with the Qiagen OneStep RT-PCR kit. Libraries were constructed in a second round of multiplex PCR, after which size selection and purification were carried out. The libraries were sequenced on an Illumina HiSeq2000 using paired-end 100 bp reads. The study's own analysis went as follows. Raw data were processed with SOAPnuke, discarding reads with adapters, uncalled bases, mean Phred below 15, or no exact constant-primer or identifier match. COPE v1.2.5 was used to merge high-quality paired reads, and clonotypes were defined as unique nucleotide sequences. MiTCR v1.1 was used to align the clonotypes against IMGT TRBV, TRBD and TRBJ reference segments. Analysis was restricted to V-J combinations with a frequency above 0.0001, which covered about 99% of repertoires. A TCS score was defined as the ratio of F50 (clonal expansion) to E x V (chaos), with BLOSUM62-based TCRdist applied between CDR3 peptides within each V-J. Welch's t-statistics and random forest reduced 500 to 550 V-J features to roughly 13, which were used in a naive Bayes classifier (R e1071). Starting from the raw public reads, TCRdb applied fastp trimming at Q25, assembled clones with MiXCR and retained in-frame beta chains. Rows with one shared CDR3 protein collapse into an entry with the most common genes and DNA. The V and J calls were not made by the authors but by TCRdb's processing. The table for this sample lists 500,000 to 750,000 distinct CDR3 sequences; less than 20% of them were counted only once. The ten top clones hold around 7.5% of the sample.

General conclusions and limits of the study: Sample size was not statistically predetermined, and blinding of investigators to group allocation was not performed. Most expanded thyroid clonotypes (frequency above 0.001) were also detected in blood, a finding suggesting that blood repertoires may reflect thyroid immune responses. A 13 V-J signature model separated ophthalmopathy from stable hyperthyroidism, with about 88% sensitivity and 81% to 82% specificity in cross-validation and 80%/75% in testing. In validation, the model predicted progression to ophthalmopathy a median of roughly 6.2 months before onset, with about 64% sensitivity and 72.22% specificity.

V and J lose 4 bases and 8 bases, and a span of 12 bases separates them. The germline V gene (reference sequence) gives CDR1 as LGHDT and CDR2 as YNNKEL. Its CDR3 holds 14 amino acids, cysteine through phenylalanine. The DNA shown is the 42-base CDR3, in frame from base 1. Stable Graves' hyperthyroidism was defined as the absence of progression to ophthalmopathy over 18 months of follow-up. The hyperthyroidism patients were between 18 and 65 years old and newly diagnosed, with a disease duration of less than 2 months. The study excluded patients with uncontrolled infections, other autoimmune diseases, pregnancy or lactation. Diagnoses were established on the basis of clinical symptoms, serum thyroxine and TRAb, thyroid ultrasound, and orbital computed tomography. PBMCs were isolated from about 9 ml of fresh peripheral blood by Ficoll-Paque density gradient centrifugation. Total RNA was extracted using Trizol reagent, and RNA quality was assessed on an Agilent 2100 Bioanalyzer.

Sequenced input: blood. In this chain, TRBV3-1 is recombined with TRBJ1-6, with the D gene too uncertain to name. The TCR comes from a woman aged 30 to 39 with Graves' hyperthyroidism. The CDR3 reads CASSPGPADSPLHF. The bases are TGTGCCAGCAGCCCGGGTCCGGCGGATTCACCCCTCCACTTT.